Presented here are 9 T cell receptor beta chains from one specimen sequenced in a study of cytomegalovirus exposure and HLA in healthy donors. The PCR ran on 60 Vbeta and 13 Jbeta primers. Sequencing used immunoSEQ multiplex PCR; TCRdb keeps in-frame clones, though not all of them. The sample has approximately 240,000 clones, around 76% seen once. Sequenced material: PBMCs. The source is a woman in her forties in good health and CMV-seropositive.

The rearrangement uses TRBV19 and TRBJ2-5, with TRBD1 matching 8 bases. Germline assignment: CDR1 LNHDA and CDR2 SQIVND (reference sequence). The CDR3 totals 16 residues. V lost 4 bases and J lost 4; bases outside the gene matches: 11. CDR3 coding DNA: TGTGCCAGTAGTACCGGACAGGGCTTGGGTATAGAGACCCAGTACTTC. As protein: CASSTGQGLGIETQYF.

The rearrangement links TRBV6-6 to TRBJ1-4; 9 bases align to TRBD1. J lost 6 bases, V lost 0 bases, and 5 bases had no gene match. This CDR3 spans 16 amino acids. Germline CDR1 is MNHNY and CDR2 is SVGAGI (reference sequence). CDR3: CASSYSGTGLDEKLFF. CDR3 bases: TGTGCCAGCAGTTACTCGGGGACAGGGTTGGATGAAAAACTGTTTTTT.

The genes are TRBV19 and TRBJ1-1; D unclear. Germline-derived CDR1 and CDR2 are LNHDA and SQIVND (reference sequence). This CDR3 comprises 14 residues. V gave up 8 bases and J gave up 6 bases, with 19 bases separating them. CDR3: CASRLEALVPEAFF. The CDR3 DNA reads TGTGCCAGTCGACTCGAGGCTCTAGTTCCTGAAGCTTTCTTT.

This rearrangement joins TRBV30 to TRBJ1-5, with D tentatively TRBD1 (5 bases). Trimming shortened V by 3 bases and J by 7 bases, and 13 bases separated the two germline ends. CDR1 and CDR2 (germline): GTSNPN, SVGIG (reference sequence). The CDR3 consists of 13 residues. CDR3 amino acids: CAWSASGIQPQHF. CDR3 nucleotides: TGTGCCTGGAGCGCTTCAGGGATCCAGCCCCAGCATTTT.

In regard to this clone: Other DNA sequences within the sample encode an identical CDR3. V is TRBV2 and J is TRBJ1-1, with 7 bases lining up with TRBD1. Trimming took 7 bases from V and 2 from J; bases not matched to a gene: 13. CDR1 and CDR2 from the germline V gene are SNHLY and FYNNEI. The CDR3 sequence is 16 residues long. The CDR3 sequence is CASTEGATGGNTEAFF. CDR3 nucleotide sequence: TGTGCCAGCACCGAGGGGGCGACTGGGGGAAACACTGAAGCTTTCTTT. The full variable domain, with the rest looked up from reference TRBV2 and TRBJ1-1, is EPEVTQTPSHQVTQMGQEVILRCVPISNHLYFYWYRQILGQKVEFLVSFYNNEISEKSEIFDDQFSVERPDGSNFTLKIRSTKLEDSAMYFCASTEGATGGNTEAFFGQGTRLTVV.

For this clone: The junction and the germline gene differ at one end; a read error may be behind it. The chain links TRBV7-9 to TRBJ2-5; weak D call: TRBD2 (5 bases). In germline, CDR1 is SEHNR, CDR2 FQNEAQ (reference sequence). This CDR3 is 15 amino acids long. CDR3 sequence (DNA): TGTTCCAGCAGTCCCAAGCGGCGCCTCCAAGAGACCCAGTACTTC. It encodes CSSSPKRRLQETQYF.

This rearrangement joins TRBV9 to TRBJ2-2; a possible D gene is TRBD1 (6 bases). This CDR3 comprises 15 residues. Trimming left V 2 bases short and J 6 bases short, with 14 bases between. CDR1 and CDR2 from the germline V gene are SGDLS and YYNGEE. CDR3 nucleotides: TGTGCCAGCAGCGTTGCTAACAGGGTTGCCGGGGAGCTGTTTTTT. Its translation is CASSVANRVAGELFF.

The sample holds one count of this clone. The rearrangement joins TRBV30 to TRBJ1-5; D is undetermined. The CDR3 sequence is 14 residues long. CDR1 is GTSNPN and CDR2 is SVGIG in the germline V gene (reference sequence). Trimming removed 0 bases from V and 4 bases from J, with 10 bases in between. The CDR3 is CAWSVHGTNQPQHF. CDR3 nucleotide sequence: TGTGCCTGGAGTGTACATGGCACGAATCAGCCCCAGCATTTT.

The gene calls are TRBV5-1 and TRBJ2-1, with TRBD2 matching over 12 bases. Germline CDR1 is SGHRS and CDR2 is YFSETQ. V gave up 4 bases and J gave up 7 bases; unmatched junction bases: 9. This CDR3 has 16 amino acids. CDR3 protein: CASSVPSGGAWNEQFF. CDR3 DNA: TGCGCCAGCAGCGTCCCTAGCGGGGGGGCTTGGAATGAGCAGTTCTTC.